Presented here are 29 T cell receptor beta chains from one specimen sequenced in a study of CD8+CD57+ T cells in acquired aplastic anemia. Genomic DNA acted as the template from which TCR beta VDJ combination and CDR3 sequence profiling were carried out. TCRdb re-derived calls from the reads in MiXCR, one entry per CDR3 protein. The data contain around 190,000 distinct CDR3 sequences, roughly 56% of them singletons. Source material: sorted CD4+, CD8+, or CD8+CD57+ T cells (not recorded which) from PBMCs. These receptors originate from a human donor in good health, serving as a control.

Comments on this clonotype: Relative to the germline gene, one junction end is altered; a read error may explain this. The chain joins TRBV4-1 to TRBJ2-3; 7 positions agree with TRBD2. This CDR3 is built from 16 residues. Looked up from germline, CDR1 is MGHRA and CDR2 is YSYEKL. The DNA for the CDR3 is TGCGCCAGCAGCCGGAGCGCCGGGGGGTACACAGATACGCAGTACTTT. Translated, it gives CASSRSAGGYTDTQYF.

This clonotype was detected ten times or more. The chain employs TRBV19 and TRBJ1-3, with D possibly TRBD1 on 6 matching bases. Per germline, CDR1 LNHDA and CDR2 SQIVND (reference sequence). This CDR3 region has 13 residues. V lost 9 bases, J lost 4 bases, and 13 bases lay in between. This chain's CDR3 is CASRRTAGNTIYF. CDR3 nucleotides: TGTGCCAGCCGCAGGACAGCCGGAAACACCATATATTTT. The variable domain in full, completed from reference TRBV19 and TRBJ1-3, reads DGGITQSPKYLFRKEGQNVTLSCEQNLNHDAMYWYRQDPGQGLRLIYYSQIVNDFQKGDIAEGYSVSREKKESFPLTVTSAQKNPTAFYLCASRRTAGNTIYFGEGSWLTVV.

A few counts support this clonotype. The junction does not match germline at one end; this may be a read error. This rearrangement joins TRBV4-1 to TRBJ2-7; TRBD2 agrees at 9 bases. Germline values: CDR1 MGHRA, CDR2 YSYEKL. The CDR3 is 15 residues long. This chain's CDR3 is CASSRTGTSSHEQYF. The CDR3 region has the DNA TGCGCCAGCAGCCGAACCGGGACTAGCTCCCACGAGCAGTACTTC.

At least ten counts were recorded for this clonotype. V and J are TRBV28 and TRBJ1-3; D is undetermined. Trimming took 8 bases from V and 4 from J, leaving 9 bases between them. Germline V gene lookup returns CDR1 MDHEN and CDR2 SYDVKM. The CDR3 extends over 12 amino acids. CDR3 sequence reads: CASRIKGNTIYF. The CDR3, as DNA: TGTGCCAGCCGAATAAAGGGAAACACCATATATTTT.

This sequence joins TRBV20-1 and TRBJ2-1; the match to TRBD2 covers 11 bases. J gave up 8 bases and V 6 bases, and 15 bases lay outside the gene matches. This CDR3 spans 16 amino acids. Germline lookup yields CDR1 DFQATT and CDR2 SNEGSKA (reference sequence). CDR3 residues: CSAANSGGAGLDEQFF. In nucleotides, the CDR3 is TGCAGTGCCGCCAATAGCGGGGGGGCAGGGCTTGATGAGCAGTTCTTC.

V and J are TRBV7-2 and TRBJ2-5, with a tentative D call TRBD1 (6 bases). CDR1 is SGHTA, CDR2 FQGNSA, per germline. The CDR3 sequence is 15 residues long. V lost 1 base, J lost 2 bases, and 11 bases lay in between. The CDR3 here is CASSLGGRGQETQYF. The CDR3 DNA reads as TGTGCCAGCAGCTTAGGCGGCAGGGGACAAGAGACCCAGTACTTC.

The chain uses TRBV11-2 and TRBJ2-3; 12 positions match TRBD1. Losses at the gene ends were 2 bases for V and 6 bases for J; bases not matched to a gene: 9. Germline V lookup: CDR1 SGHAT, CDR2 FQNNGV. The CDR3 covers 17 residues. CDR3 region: CASSLLGGTGGADTQYF. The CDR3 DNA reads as TGTGCCAGCAGCTTACTGGGGGGGACAGGGGGCGCGGATACGCAGTATTTT. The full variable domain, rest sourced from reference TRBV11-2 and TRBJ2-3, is EAGVAQSPRYKIIEKRQSVAFWCNPISGHATLYWYQQILGQGPKLLIQFQNNGVVDDSQLPKDRFSAERLKGVDSTLKIQPAKLEDSAVYLCASSLLGGTGGADTQYFGPGTRLTVL.

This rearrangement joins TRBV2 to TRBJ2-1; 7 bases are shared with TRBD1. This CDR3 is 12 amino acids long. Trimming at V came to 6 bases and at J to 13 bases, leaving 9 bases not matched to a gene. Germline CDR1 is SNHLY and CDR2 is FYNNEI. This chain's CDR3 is CASRPMTGPQFF. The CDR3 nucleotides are TGTGCCAGCAGACCCATGACAGGGCCTCAGTTCTTC.

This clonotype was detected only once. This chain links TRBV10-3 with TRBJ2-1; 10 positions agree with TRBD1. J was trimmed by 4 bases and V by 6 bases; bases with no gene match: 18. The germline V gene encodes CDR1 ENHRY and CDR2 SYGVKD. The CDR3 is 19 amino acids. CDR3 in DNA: TGTGCCATCAGAGCAAACCCGGGACAGGGGTCGGCCTTATACAATGAGCAGTTCTTC. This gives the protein CAIRANPGQGSALYNEQFF.

Here the CDR3 DNA reads TGTGCCACCAAACGATTAACGGATGAGCAGTACTTC. Residues: CATKRLTDEQYF. The gene calls are TRBV24-1 and TRBJ2-7; D call uncertain. The germline V and J ends were trimmed by 8 bases and 7 bases, with 14 bases remaining between them. This CDR3 region has 12 residues. In germline, CDR1 is KGHDR, CDR2 SFDVKD.

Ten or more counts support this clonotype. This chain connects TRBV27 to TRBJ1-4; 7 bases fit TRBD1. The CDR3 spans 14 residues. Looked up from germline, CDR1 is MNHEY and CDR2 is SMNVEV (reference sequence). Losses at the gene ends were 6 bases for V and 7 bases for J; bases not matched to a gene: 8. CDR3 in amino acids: CASSLDRASEKLFF. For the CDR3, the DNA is TGTGCCAGCAGCCTCGACAGGGCCAGTGAAAAACTGTTTTTT.

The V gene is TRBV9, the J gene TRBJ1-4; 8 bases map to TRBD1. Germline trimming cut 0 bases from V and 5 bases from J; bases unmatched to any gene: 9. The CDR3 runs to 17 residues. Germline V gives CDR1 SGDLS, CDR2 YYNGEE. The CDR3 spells CASSVGGQGGYNEKLFF. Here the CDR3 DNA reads TGTGCCAGCAGCGTAGGCGGACAGGGTGGCTACAATGAAAAACTGTTTTTT.

This CDR3 is CSARDRQGQETQYF. The CDR3 region has the DNA TGCAGTGCTAGAGATAGACAGGGCCAAGAGACCCAGTACTTC. The chain carries TRBV20-1 and TRBJ2-5; 7 bases are shared with TRBD1. The CDR3 sequence is 14 residues long. Germline V lookup: CDR1 DFQATT, CDR2 SNEGSKA (reference sequence). V trimming: 0 bases; J trimming: 1 base; junction bases outside the gene matches: 2.

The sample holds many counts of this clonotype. The CDR3 DNA reads as TGTGCCAGCAGCACCCCGCGGAGGAACACTGAAGCTTTCTTT. It yields the protein CASSTPRRNTEAFF. The chain is built from TRBV27 and TRBJ1-1, with no clear D. The CDR3 is 14 residues long. Trimming removed 6 bases from V and 1 base from J, with 12 bases in between. CDR1 and CDR2 (germline): MNHEY, SMNVEV (reference sequence).

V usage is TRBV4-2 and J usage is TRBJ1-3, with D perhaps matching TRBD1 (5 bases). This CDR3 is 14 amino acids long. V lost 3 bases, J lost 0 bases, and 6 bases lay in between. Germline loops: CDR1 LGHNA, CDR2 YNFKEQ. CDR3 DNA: TGTGCCAGCAGCCAGGACATCTCTGGAAACACCATATATTTT. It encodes CASSQDISGNTIYF.

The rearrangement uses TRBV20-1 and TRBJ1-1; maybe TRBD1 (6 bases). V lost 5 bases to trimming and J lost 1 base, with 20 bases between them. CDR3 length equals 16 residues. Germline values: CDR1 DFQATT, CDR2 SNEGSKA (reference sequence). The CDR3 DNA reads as TGCAGTGCTCCCAACATGGGGGGCGCCAGGAACACTGAAGCTTTCTTT. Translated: CSAPNMGGARNTEAFF.

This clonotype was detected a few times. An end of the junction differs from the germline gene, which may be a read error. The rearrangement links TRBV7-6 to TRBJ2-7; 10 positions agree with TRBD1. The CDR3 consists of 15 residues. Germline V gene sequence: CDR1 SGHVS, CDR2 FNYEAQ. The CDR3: CASRLTGTGAYEQHF. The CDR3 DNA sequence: TGTGCCAGCAGACTAACCGGGACAGGGGCCTACGAGCAGCACTTC.

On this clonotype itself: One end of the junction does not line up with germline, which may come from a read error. The CDR3 DNA follows: TGTGCCATCAGTGAAGGTGGCTCGGTCGGGACCCAGTACTTC. The encoded protein is CAISEGGSVGTQYF. This chain uses TRBV6-5 with TRBJ2-5, with D unclear. In germline, CDR1 is MNHEY, CDR2 SVGAGI. The CDR3 runs to 14 residues.

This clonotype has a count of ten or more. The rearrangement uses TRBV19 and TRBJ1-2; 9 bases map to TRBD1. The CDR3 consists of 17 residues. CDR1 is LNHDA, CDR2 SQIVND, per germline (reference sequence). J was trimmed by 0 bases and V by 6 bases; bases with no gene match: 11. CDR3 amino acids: CASRAGTGRRTNYGYTF. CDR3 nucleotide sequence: TGTGCCAGTAGGGCGGGGACAGGGCGACGTACTAACTATGGCTACACCTTC. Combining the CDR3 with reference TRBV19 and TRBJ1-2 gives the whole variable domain DGGITQSPKYLFRKEGQNVTLSCEQNLNHDAMYWYRQDPGQGLRLIYYSQIVNDFQKGDIAEGYSVSREKKESFPLTVTSAQKNPTAFYLCASRAGTGRRTNYGYTFGSGTRLTVV.

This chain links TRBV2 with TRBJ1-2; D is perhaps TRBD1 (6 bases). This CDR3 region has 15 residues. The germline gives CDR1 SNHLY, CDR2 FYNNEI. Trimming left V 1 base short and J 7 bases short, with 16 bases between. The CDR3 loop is CASSEGDIQPIGYTF. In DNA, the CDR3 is TGTGCCAGCAGTGAAGGGGACATCCAACCTATTGGCTACACCTTC.

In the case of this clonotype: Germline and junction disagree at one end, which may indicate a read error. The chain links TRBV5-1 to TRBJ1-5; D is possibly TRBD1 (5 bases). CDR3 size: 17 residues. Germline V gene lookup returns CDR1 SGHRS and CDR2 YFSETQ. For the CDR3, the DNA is TGTGCCAGCAGCTTGCTGGTCGCGGGGGGTACTAGGCAGCCCCAGCATTTT. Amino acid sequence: CASSLLVAGGTRQPQHF.

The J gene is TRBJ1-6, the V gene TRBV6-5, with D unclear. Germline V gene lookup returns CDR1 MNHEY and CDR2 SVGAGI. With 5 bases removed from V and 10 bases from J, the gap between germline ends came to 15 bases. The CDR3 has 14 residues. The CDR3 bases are TGTGCCAGCAGTACCGAGACCTTCGAGTCACCCCTCCACTTT. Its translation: CASSTETFESPLHF.

The CDR3 DNA reads as TGCAGCGTTGACGGGGGGGCATCACCGTCGCATGAGCAGTTCTTC. This gives the protein CSVDGGASPSHEQFF. The rearrangement links TRBV29-1 to TRBJ2-1; 8 nucleotides agree with TRBD2. In germline, CDR1 is SQVTM, CDR2 ANQGSEA. Losses at the gene ends were 3 bases for V and 8 bases for J; bases not matched to a gene: 12. The CDR3 totals 15 residues.

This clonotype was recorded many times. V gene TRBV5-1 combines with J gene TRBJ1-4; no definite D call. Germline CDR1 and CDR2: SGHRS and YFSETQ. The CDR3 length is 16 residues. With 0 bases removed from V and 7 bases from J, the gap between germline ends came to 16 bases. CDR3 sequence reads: CASSLGASGIGEKLFF. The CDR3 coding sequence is TGCGCCAGCAGCTTGGGCGCGTCGGGCATTGGTGAAAAACTGTTTTTT.

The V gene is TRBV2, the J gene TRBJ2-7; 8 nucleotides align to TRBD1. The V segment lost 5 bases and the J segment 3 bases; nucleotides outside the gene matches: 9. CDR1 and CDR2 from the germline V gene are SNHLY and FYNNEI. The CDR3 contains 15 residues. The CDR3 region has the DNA TGTGCCAGCAGTACGGCCCAGGGGGCGAGCTACGAGCAGTACTTC. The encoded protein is CASSTAQGASYEQYF.

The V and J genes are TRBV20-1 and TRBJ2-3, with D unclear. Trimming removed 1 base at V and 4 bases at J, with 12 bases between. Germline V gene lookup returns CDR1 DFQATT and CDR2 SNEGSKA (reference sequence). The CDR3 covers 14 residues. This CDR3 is CSARVGVGADTQYF. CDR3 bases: TGCAGTGCTAGAGTTGGGGTAGGTGCAGATACGCAGTATTTT.

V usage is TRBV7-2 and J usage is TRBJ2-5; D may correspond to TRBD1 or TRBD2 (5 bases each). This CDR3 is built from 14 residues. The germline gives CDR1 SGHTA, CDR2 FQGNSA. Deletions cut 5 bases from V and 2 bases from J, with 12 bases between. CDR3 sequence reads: CASSPGWGQETQYF. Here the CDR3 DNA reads TGTGCCAGCAGCCCAGGTTGGGGGCAAGAGACCCAGTACTTC. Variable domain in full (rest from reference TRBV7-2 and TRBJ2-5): GAGVSQSPSNKVTEKGKDVELRCDPISGHTALYWYRQSLGQGLEFLIYFQGNSAPDKSGLPSDRFSAERTGGSVSTLTIQRTQQEDSAVYLCASSPGWGQETQYFGPGTRLLVL.

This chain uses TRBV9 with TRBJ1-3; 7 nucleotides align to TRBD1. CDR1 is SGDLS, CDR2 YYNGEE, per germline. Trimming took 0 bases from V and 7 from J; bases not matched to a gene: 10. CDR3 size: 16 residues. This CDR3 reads CASSVAVTGSRNTIYF. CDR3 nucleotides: TGTGCCAGCAGCGTAGCTGTGACAGGGAGCCGGAACACCATATATTTT.

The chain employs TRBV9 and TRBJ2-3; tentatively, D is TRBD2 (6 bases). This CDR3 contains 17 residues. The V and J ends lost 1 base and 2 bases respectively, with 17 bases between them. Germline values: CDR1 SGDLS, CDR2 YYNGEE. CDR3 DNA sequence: TGTGCCAGCAGCGTACGAAGCGGGCTAGTCCCCACAGATACGCAGTATTTT. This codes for CASSVRSGLVPTDTQYF.